This T cell receptor (beta chain) is from a study of blood T cell repertoires in COVID-19 (dated by TCRdb to 2020 to 2021). As for the study more broadly: The collaborator samples originated in the United States, Italy and Spain and spanned the acute and convalescent phases of COVID-19. The prospective study material was composed of cDNA or gDNA derived from T cells, B-cell-depleted T cells, or PBMCs. The dataset comprised deeply sampled blood TCRbeta repertoires from subjects exposed to, actively infected with, or recovered from COVID-19. The repertoires were released in a freely available public database meant as a resource for research on the immune response to SARS-CoV-2. Samples came from the ongoing ImmuneRACE study (first 160 participants) plus 1,254 subjects from 6 global collaborators. A de-identified subject ID, COVID-19 status, age in years and sex were almost always included in the sample metadata. Where available, HLA class I and class II types were obtained from metadata supplied by the sample provider rather than from assay-based typing. The paper's findings and limits, for the study overall: How much clinical and demographic metadata was included differed by source and by participant, and the metadata was provided uncurated.

TCRbeta CDR3 regions were amplified from genomic DNA by means of the immunoSEQ Assay, a bias-controlled multiplex PCR. As for the authors' bioinformatics: The number of nucleated cells in each sample was estimated from the amplification of reference gene primers within the assay. Sequence reads were collapsed and filtered to measure the absolute abundance of every unique TCRbeta CDR3 rearrangement. For each sample, productive Simpson clonality was calculated by taking the square root of Simpson's diversity index across productive rearrangements. TCRdb provides this immuneACCESS table in a form limited to in-frame rearrangements. Some clones are lacking; in checked studies, under half of them reflect an unresolved V gene, and why the rest are absent is not known. V, J and clone size were drawn from that table, and D and trimming were deduced from the DNA. The table for this sample lists around 210,000 clones; 84% of them were counted only once. The ten biggest clones cover over 10% of the sample.

Whole blood was collected in K2EDTA tubes by collaborating institutions according to the institutions' own protocols. For TCRbeta analysis, collaborators shipped samples in one of three forms: frozen whole blood, isolated PBMCs, or DNA extracted from either of those sample types. The CDR3 measures 15 amino acids from cysteine to phenylalanine. The retained sequence is limited to the CDR3, 45 bases, with the frame set at the first base. From a lookup of the germline V gene, CDR1 and CDR2 are SNHLY and FYNNEI. Trimming at the junction amounts to 2 bases on V and 5 bases on J, and the germline ends lie 10 bases apart. A word on this clone: Its cognate antigen has yet to be identified. No base-level quality is on record; no much larger clone is a single base apart.

This TCR was recovered from a human donor in a cohort sampled during active COVID-19. Sequenced input: peripheral blood. The chain links TRBV2 with TRBJ1-6; the D gene cannot be resolved reliably. This receptor carries the CDR3 CASSELGLNNSPLHF. Here is the DNA: TGTGCCAGCAGTGAATTGGGCCTTAATAATTCACCCCTCCACTTT.